The rows below give T cell receptor beta chains drawn from one sample of a study of post-analysis software for immune sequencing data. One entry per CDR3 protein results from TCRdb running MiXCR on the PCR reads. This table has roughly 870,000 distinct CDR3 sequences, roughly 50% appearing once. Sequencing was done on a sample of blood. All receptors come from a girl aged 10 to 17 with multiple sclerosis. CDR3s include the opening cysteine and the closing phenylalanine or tryptophan. Each record gives: J gene, clone size, D gene, V gene, CDR3 protein, CDR3 DNA. D genes are given only for firm matches. Clone size is shown for a subset of rows, as once, few, many or a class of expanded clone.

>TRBJ2-5|few|-|TRBV12-3/TRBV12-4
CASSPTWGHPAEQETQYF
TGTGCCAGCAGTCCCACTTGGGGGCACCCAGCGGAACAAGAGACCCAGTACTTC
>TRBJ1-1|-|-|TRBV12-3/TRBV12-4
CASSGGQWNTEAFF
TGTGCCAGCAGCGGTGGACAGTGGAACACTGAAGCTTTCTTT
>TRBJ2-3|few|TRBD2|TRBV4-2
CASRPGLAIPDTQYF
TGTGCCAGCAGACCGGGACTAGCGATCCCAGATACGCAGTATTTT
>TRBJ1-1|-|-|TRBV29-1
CSVVRSAAGTEAFF
TGCAGCGTTGTACGGTCCGCGGCGGGCACTGAAGCTTTCTTT
>TRBJ2-5|-|TRBD1|TRBV20-1
CSAQADRGQETQYF
TGCAGTGCGCAAGCGGACAGGGGCCAAGAGACCCAGTACTTC
>TRBJ2-7|few|TRBD1|TRBV12-3/TRBV12-4
CASSSKPGTGNEQYF
TGTGCCAGCAGTTCCAAGCCCGGGACAGGGAACGAGCAGTACTTC
>TRBJ2-7|-|-|TRBV15
CATSARQISYEQYF
TGTGCCACCAGCGCACGACAGATATCCTACGAGCAGTACTTC
>TRBJ2-5|few|-|TRBV29-1
CSVGPNAQETQYF
TGCAGCGTTGGTCCAAATGCCCAAGAGACCCAGTACTTC
>TRBJ1-2|few|-|TRBV29-1
CSVVQAPNYGYTF
TGCAGCGTCGTACAGGCTCCAAACTATGGCTACACCTTC
>TRBJ2-7|few|TRBD1|TRBV5-1
CASSLGGTGVYEQYF
TGCGCCAGCAGCTTGGGGGGGACAGGGGTCTACGAGCAGTACTTC
>TRBJ1-2|-|-|TRBV29-1
CSVEGRSGCTF
TGCAGCGTTGAAGGAAGGTCGGGCTGCACCTTC
>TRBJ2-6|-|-|TRBV7-2
CASSPVGTGSGANVLTF
TGTGCCAGCAGCCCGGTAGGAACAGGGTCTGGGGCCAACGTCCTGACTTTC